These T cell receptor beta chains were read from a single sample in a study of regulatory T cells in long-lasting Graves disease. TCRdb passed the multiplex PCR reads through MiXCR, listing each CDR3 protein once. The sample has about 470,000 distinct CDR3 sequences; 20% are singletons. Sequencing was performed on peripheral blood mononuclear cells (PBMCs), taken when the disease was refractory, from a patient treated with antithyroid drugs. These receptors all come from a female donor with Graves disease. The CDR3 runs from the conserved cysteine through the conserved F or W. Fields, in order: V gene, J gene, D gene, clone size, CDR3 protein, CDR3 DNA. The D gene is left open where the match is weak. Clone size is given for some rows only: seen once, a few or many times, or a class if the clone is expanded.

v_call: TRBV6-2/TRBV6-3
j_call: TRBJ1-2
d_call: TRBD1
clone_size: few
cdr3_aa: CASSSGTGSWGYTF
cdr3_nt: TGTGCCAGCAGTTCCGGGACAGGGAGCTGGGGCTACACCTTC

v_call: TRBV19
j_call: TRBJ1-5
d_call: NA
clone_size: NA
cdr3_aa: CAGGRQSEPQHF
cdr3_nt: TGTGCGGGGGGAAGACAGTCCGAACCCCAGCATTTT

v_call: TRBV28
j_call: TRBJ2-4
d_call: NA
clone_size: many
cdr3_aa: CASSGGGVGVAAKNIQYF
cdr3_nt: TGTGCCAGCAGTGGGGGAGGCGTCGGCGTCGCTGCCAAAAACATTCAGTACTTC

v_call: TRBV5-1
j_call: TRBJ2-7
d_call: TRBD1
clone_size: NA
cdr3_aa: CASSLSGQGRGEQYF
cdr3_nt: TGCGCCAGCAGCTTGTCCGGACAGGGAAGAGGAGAGCAGTACTTC

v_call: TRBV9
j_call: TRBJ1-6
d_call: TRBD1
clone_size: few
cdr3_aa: CASSVEGAGSPLHF
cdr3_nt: TGTGCCAGCAGCGTAGAGGGGGCAGGGTCACCCCTCCACTTT

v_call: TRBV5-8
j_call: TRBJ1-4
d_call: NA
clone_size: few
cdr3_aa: CASLVLAATNEKLFF
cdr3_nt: TGTGCCAGCTTGGTTCTTGCCGCAACTAATGAAAAACTGTTTTTT

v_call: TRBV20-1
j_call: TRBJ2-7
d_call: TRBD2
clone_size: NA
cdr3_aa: CSAARGDGDYYEQYF
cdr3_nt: TGCAGTGCTGCCCGGGGGGACGGCGACTACTACGAGCAGTACTTC

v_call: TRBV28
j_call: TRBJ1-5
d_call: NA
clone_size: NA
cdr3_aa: CASSSRVSNQPQHF
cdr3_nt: TGTGCCAGCAGTTCCAGGGTTAGCAATCAGCCCCAGCATTTT

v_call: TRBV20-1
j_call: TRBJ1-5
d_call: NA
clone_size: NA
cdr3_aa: CSARAGGQHQPQHF
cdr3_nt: TGCAGTGCTAGGGCTGGGGGCCAGCATCAGCCCCAGCATTTT

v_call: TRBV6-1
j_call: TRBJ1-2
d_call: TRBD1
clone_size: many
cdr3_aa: CASWSGGGYTF
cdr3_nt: TGTGCCAGCTGGTCAGGGGGCGGCTACACCTTC

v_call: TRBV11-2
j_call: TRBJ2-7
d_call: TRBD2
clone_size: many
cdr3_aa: CASSSHLFRLAGEGEQYF
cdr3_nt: TGTGCCAGCAGCAGTCACCTTTTTCGACTAGCGGGAGAAGGGGAGCAGTACTTC

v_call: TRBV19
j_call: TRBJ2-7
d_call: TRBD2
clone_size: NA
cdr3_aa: CASTGRAGGTYEQYF
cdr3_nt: TGTGCCAGTACCGGCCGGGCGGGGGGAACCTACGAGCAGTACTTC

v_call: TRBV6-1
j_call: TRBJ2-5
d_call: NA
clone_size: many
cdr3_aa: CASSPNVRETQYF
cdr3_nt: TGTGCCAGCAGTCCGAACGTTCGGGAGACCCAGTACTTC

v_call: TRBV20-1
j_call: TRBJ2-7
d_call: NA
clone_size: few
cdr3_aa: CSARRWGRKGQYF
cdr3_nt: TGCAGTGCTAGACGTTGGGGGAGGAAAGGGCAGTACTTC

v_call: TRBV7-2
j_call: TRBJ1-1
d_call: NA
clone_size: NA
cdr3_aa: CASSPTPLRPEAFF
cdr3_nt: TGTGCCAGCAGCCCCACACCCTTACGTCCGGAAGCTTTCTTT

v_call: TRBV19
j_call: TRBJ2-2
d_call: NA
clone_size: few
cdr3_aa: CASSDGDTGELFF
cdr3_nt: TGTGCCAGTTCGGACGGCGACACCGGGGAGCTGTTTTTT

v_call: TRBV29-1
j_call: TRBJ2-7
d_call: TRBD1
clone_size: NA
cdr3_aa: CSVSQGARTYEQYF
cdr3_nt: TGCAGCGTGTCACAGGGGGCGAGAACCTACGAGCAGTACTTC

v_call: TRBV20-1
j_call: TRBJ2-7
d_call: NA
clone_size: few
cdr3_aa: CSARDPLIATGFEQYF
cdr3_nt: TGCAGTGCTAGAGACCCACTCATAGCGACGGGCTTCGAGCAGTACTTC

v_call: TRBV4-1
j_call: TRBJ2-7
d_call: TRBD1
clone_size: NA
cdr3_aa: CASSQGSTKGRGLPYEQYF
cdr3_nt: TGCGCCAGCAGCCAAGGGTCGACAAAAGGCAGGGGGCTGCCCTACGAGCAGTACTTC

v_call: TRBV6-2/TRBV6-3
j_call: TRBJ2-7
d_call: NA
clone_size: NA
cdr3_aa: CASSYAGSWDEQYF
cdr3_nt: TGTGCCAGCAGTTACGCCGGTAGTTGGGACGAGCAGTACTTC

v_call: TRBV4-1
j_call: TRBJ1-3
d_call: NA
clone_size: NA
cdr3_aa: CASSPQPVGGSGNTIYF
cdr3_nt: TGCGCCAGCAGCCCCCAGCCTGTGGGGGGCTCTGGAAACACCATATATTTT

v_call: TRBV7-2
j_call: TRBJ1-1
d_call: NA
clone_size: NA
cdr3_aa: CASSSDNLGAFF
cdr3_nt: TGTGCCAGCAGTTCAGACAACCTCGGCGCTTTCTTT

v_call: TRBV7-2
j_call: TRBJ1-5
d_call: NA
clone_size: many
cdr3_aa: CASSASWGPQPQHF
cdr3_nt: TGTGCCAGCAGCGCCTCATGGGGGCCCCAGCCCCAGCATTTT

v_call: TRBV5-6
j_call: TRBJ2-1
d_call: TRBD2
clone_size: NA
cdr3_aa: CASSLSLAGWNEQFF
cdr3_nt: TGTGCCAGCAGCTTGAGCCTAGCGGGATGGAATGAGCAGTTCTTC

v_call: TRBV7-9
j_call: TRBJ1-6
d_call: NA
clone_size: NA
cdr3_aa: CASSLEKEGPRLHF
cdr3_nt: TGTGCCAGCAGCTTAGAAAAGGAGGGACCCCGCCTCCACTTT

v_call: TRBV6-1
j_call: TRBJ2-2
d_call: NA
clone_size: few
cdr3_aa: CASSSKETGELFF
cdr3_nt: TGTGCCAGCAGTAGTAAGGAGACCGGGGAGCTGTTTTTT

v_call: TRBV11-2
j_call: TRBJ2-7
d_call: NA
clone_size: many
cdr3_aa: CASSRPPHSGRDYEQYF
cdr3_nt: TGTGCCAGCAGCCGACCCCCCCATTCGGGACGCGACTACGAGCAGTACTTC

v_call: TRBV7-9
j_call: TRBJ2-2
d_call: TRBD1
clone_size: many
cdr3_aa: CASLRTGVNTGELFF
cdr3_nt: TGTGCCAGCCTACGAACAGGGGTTAACACCGGGGAGCTGTTTTTT

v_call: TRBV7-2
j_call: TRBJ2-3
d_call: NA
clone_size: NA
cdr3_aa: CASSLVQGWTDTQYF
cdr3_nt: TGTGCCAGCAGCTTAGTCCAGGGCTGGACAGATACGCAGTATTTT

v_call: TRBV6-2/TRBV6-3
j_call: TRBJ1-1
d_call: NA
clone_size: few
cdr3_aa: CASSYSRIGGTEAFF
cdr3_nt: TGTGCCAGCAGTTACTCCCGTATAGGGGGAACTGAAGCTTTCTTT

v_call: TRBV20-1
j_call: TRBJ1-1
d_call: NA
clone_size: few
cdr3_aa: CSARDYTLRNTEAFF
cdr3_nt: TGCAGTGCTAGAGATTATACGCTTAGGAACACTGAAGCTTTCTTT

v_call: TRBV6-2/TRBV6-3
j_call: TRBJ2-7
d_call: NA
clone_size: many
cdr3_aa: CASNDLGAGTSYEQYF
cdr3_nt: TGTGCCAGCAACGATCTAGGAGCGGGTACCTCCTACGAGCAGTACTTC

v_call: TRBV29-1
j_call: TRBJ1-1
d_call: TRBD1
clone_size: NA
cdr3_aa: CSVVQGAEAFF
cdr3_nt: TGCAGCGTGGTACAGGGGGCTGAAGCTTTCTTT

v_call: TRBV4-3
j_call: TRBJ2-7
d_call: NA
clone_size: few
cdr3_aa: CASSQEGGYGEQYF
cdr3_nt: TGCGCCAGCAGCCAAGAAGGGGGGTATGGCGAGCAGTACTTC

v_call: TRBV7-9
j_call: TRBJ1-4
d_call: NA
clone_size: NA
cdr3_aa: CASSANQATNEKLFF
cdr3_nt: TGTGCCAGCAGCGCGAACCAAGCAACTAATGAAAAACTGTTTTTT

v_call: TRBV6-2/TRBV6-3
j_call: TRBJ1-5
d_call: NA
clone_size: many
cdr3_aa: CASSYPDPTGNQPQHF
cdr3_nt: TGTGCCAGCAGTTACCCAGACCCCACAGGGAACCAGCCCCAGCATTTT

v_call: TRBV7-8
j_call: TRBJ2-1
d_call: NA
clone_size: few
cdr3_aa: CASSLLASQGDEQFF
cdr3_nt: TGTGCCAGCAGCTTACTAGCGAGTCAAGGCGATGAGCAGTTCTTC

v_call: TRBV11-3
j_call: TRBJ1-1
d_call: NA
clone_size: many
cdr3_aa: CASSKSASEAFF
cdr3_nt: TGTGCCAGCAGCAAATCGGCCTCCGAAGCTTTCTTT

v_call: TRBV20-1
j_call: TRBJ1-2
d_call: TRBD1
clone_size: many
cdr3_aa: CSARDPGQSLYGYTF
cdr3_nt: TGCAGTGCTAGAGATCCGGGACAGTCACTCTATGGCTACACCTTC

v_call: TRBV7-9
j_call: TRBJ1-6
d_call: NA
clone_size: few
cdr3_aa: CASSFKGLRSPLHF
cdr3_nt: TGTGCCAGCAGCTTCAAGGGCCTGAGGTCACCCCTCCACTTT

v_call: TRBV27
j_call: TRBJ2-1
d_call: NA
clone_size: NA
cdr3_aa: CASSFIGLGAGNEQFF
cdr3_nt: TGTGCCAGCAGTTTTATCGGTTTAGGGGCTGGCAATGAGCAGTTCTTC

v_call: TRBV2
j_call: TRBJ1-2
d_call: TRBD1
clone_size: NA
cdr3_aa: CASSEALGTGGYTF
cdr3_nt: TGTGCCAGCAGTGAAGCGCTAGGGACAGGGGGCTACACCTTC

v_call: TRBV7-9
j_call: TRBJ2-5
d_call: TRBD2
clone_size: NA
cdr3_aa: CASSLQREPLATQYF
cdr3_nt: TGTGCCAGCAGCCTTCAGCGGGAACCCCTGGCGACCCAGTACTTC

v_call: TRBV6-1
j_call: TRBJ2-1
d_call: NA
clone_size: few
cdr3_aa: CASTVLVSYNEQFF
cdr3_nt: TGTGCCAGCACCGTACTAGTCTCCTACAATGAGCAGTTCTTC

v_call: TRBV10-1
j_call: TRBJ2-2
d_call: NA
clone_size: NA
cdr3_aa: CASSGTRWTGELFF
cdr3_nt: TGCGCCAGCAGTGGAACTCGCTGGACCGGGGAGCTGTTTTTT

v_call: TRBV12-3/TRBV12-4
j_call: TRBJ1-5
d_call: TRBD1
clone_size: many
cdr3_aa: CASSLGQGQPQHF
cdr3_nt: TGTGCCAGCAGTTTGGGACAGGGTCAGCCCCAGCATTTT

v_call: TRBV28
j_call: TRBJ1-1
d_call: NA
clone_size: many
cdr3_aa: CASSLSRVEAFF
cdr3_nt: TGTGCCAGCAGCTTAAGTCGGGTTGAAGCTTTCTTT

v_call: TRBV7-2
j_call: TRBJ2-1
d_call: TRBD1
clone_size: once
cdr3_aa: CASSGGGQGGGDEQFF
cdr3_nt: TGTGCCAGCAGCGGGGGAGGACAGGGGGGTGGAGATGAGCAGTTCTTC